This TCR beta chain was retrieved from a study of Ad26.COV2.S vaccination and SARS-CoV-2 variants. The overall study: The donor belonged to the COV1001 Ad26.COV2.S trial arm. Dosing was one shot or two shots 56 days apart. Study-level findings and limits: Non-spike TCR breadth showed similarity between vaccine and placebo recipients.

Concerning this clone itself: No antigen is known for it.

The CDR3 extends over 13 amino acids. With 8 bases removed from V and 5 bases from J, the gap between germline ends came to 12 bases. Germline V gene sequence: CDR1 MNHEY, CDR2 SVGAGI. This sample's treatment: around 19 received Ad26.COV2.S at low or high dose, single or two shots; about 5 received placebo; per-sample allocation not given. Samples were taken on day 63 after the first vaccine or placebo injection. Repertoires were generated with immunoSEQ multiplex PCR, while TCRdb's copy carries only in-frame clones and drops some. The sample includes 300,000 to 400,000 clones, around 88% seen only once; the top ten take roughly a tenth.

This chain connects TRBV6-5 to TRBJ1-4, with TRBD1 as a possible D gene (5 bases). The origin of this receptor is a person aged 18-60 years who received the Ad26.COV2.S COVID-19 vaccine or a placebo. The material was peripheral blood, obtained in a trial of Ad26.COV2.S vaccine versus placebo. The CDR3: CASGSQGNEKLFF. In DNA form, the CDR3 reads TGTGCCAGCGGTAGCCAGGGAAATGAAAAACTGTTTTTT.